This T cell receptor beta chain was identified in a study of shared clonotypes between healthy human individuals. Data came from immunoSEQ multiplex PCR; TCRdb stores just in-frame clones and leaves some out. The sample lists over a million clones; roughly 98.5% were seen once. Germline lookup yields CDR1 SGHAT and CDR2 FQNNGV. V shed 5 bases, J shed 2 bases, and the junction held 5 bases outside the gene matches. This CDR3 is built from 14 residues. The TCR originated in a man aged 25-45 years in good health. The sequencing sample was made of naive CD4+ T cells sorted from blood. The subset here: CD45RA+ positively selected. This chain links TRBV11-2 with TRBJ2-5, with 7 bases that match TRBD2. CDR3 coding DNA: TGTGCCAGCAGCGCCGTGGGGGGGCAAGAGACCCAGTACTTC. Its protein is CASSAVGGQETQYF. The entire variable domain, with the rest obtained from reference TRBV11-2 and TRBJ2-5, is as follows: EAGVAQSPRYKIIEKRQSVAFWCNPISGHATLYWYQQILGQGPKLLIQFQNNGVVDDSQLPKDRFSAERLKGVDSTLKIQPAKLEDSAVYLCASSAVGGQETQYFGPGTRLLVL.